A selection of T cell receptor beta chains follows, all from one sample in a study of early T cells in non-severe SARS-CoV-2 infection. A single record per CDR3 protein comes from TCRdb applying MiXCR to the 5' RACE reads. This sample carries tens of thousands of distinct CDR3 sequences, around 12% of them seen once, and the ten largest clones take 4.8%. Sequenced material: whole blood. These receptors came from an adult who was a healthcare worker with PCR-confirmed SARS-CoV-2 infection or an uninfected control (not recorded which). The CDR3 runs from the conserved cysteine through the conserved F or W. The D gene is left open where the match is weak. Size is omitted from some rows. Given values are once, few, many or a class for expanded clones.

d_call,cdr3_length,j_call,clone_size,v_call,cdr3_aa,cdr3_nt
.,15,TRBJ2-4,few,TRBV9,CASSVGLGSANIQYF,TGTGCCAGCAGCGTAGGGTTGGGAAGTGCGAACATTCAGTACTTC
.,12,TRBJ1-1,.,TRBV12-3/TRBV12-4,CASSLGHREAFF,TGTGCCAGCAGTTTAGGACATCGGGAAGCTTTCTTT
TRBD2,16,TRBJ2-7,few,TRBV2,CASSEARGTSDHEQYF,TGTGCCAGCAGTGAAGCCCGGGGGACTAGCGACCACGAGCAGTACTTC
.,15,TRBJ2-7,few,TRBV18,CASSPMIGGSYEQYF,TGTGCCAGCTCACCCATGATTGGGGGTTCCTACGAGCAGTACTTC
.,15,TRBJ2-2,many,TRBV7-6,CASSYGTGPTGELFF,TGTGCCAGCAGCTACGGGACGGGGCCGACCGGGGAGCTGTTTTTT
TRBD1,16,TRBJ2-2,few,TRBV28,CASIRGGTGNTGELFF,TGTGCCAGCATCCGAGGAGGGACAGGGAACACCGGGGAGCTGTTTTTT
.,14,TRBJ1-2,.,TRBV5-1,CASSLLGAYDGYTF,TGCGCCAGCAGCCTACTAGGGGCTTATGATGGCTACACCTTC
.,16,TRBJ1-3,many,TRBV4-1,CASSQEVTGTGNTIYF,TGCGCCAGCAGCCAAGAAGTCACAGGGACTGGAAACACCATATATTTT
TRBD2,16,TRBJ2-3,.,TRBV20-1,CSASGLAGGGTDTQYF,TGCAGTGCTAGCGGACTAGCGGGAGGGGGGACAGATACGCAGTATTTT
TRBD1,17,TRBJ2-7,few,TRBV20-1,CSARDGGRQGYSYEQYF,TGCAGTGCTAGAGATGGGGGAAGACAGGGCTACTCCTACGAGCAGTACTTC
.,13,TRBJ2-5,many,TRBV5-1,CASSLGWGETQYF,TGCGCCAGCAGCCTGGGGTGGGGAGAGACCCAGTACTTC
.,13,TRBJ1-2,many,TRBV29-1,CSAKGGLNYGYTF,TGCAGCGCGAAAGGGGGGCTAAACTATGGCTACACCTTC
TRBD2,15,TRBJ2-3,few,TRBV5-1,CASSWTSGSTDTQYF,TGCGCCAGCAGCTGGACTAGCGGTAGCACAGATACGCAGTATTTT
.,13,TRBJ2-1,few,TRBV29-1,CSHAAGFYNEQFF,TGCAGCCACGCTGCGGGATTTTACAATGAGCAGTTCTTC
.,13,TRBJ1-1,.,TRBV29-1,CSVESGLNTEAFF,TGCAGCGTTGAATCAGGGCTGAACACTGAAGCTTTCTTT
.,15,TRBJ1-1,many,TRBV30,CAWSRTVGGNTEAFF,TGTGCCTGGAGTCGGACAGTAGGGGGGAACACTGAAGCTTTCTTT
TRBD2,15,TRBJ2-2,few,TRBV29-1,CSVARLAGNTGELFF,TGCAGCGTTGCTCGGCTAGCGGGAAACACCGGGGAGCTGTTTTTT
TRBD2,15,TRBJ2-1,many,TRBV18,CASSPGLAGAGEQFF,TGTGCCAGCTCACCGGGACTAGCGGGAGCCGGTGAGCAGTTCTTC
.,13,TRBJ1-4,few,TRBV14,CASSPITGKKLFF,TGTGCCAGCAGTCCTATTACAGGGAAAAAACTGTTTTTT
TRBD1,15,TRBJ2-2,few,TRBV11-2,CASSTGTGDSGELFF,TGTGCCAGCAGCACCGGGACAGGGGATAGCGGGGAGCTGTTTTTT
.,15,TRBJ2-7,few,TRBV6-5,CASSYWEGASYEQYF,TGTGCCAGCAGTTACTGGGAGGGGGCGTCTTACGAGCAGTACTTC
.,13,TRBJ2-5,.,TRBV3-1,CASSQGITETQYF,TGTGCCAGCAGCCAAGGGATTACAGAGACCCAGTACTTC
.,16,TRBJ2-1,.,TRBV5-1,CASSLEGRGGYNEQFF,TGCGCCAGCAGCTTGGAGGGCAGGGGAGGTTACAATGAGCAGTTCTTC
.,15,TRBJ1-6,.,TRBV20-1,CSARLQQGERSPLHF,TGCAGTGCTAGACTCCAACAGGGAGAGCGATCACCCCTCCACTTT
TRBD1,15,TRBJ2-2,few,TRBV5-1,CASKDWTGGTGELFF,TGCGCCAGCAAAGATTGGACAGGAGGAACCGGGGAGCTGTTTTTT
TRBD1,14,TRBJ2-7,many,TRBV7-9,CASSSGTGVYEQYF,TGTGCCAGCAGCTCCGGGACAGGAGTATACGAGCAGTACTTC
TRBD2,14,TRBJ2-5,.,TRBV18,CASSSGLVQETQYF,TGTGCCAGCTCTTCCGGACTAGTCCAGGAGACCCAGTACTTC
.,15,TRBJ2-1,.,TRBV5-6,CASGENGELYNEQFF,TGTGCCAGCGGGGAGAACGGGGAGCTATACAATGAGCAGTTCTTC
.,14,TRBJ1-1,few,TRBV6-5,CASSYSVANTEAFF,TGTGCCAGCAGTTACTCCGTCGCGAACACTGAAGCTTTCTTT
TRBD1,16,TRBJ2-7,many,TRBV7-2,CASSQSIGTVSYEQYF,TGTGCCAGCAGCCAATCAATCGGGACAGTCTCCTACGAGCAGTACTTC
TRBD2,20,TRBJ2-3,few,TRBV2,CASTKLGRLAGGKQADTQYF,TGTGCCAGCACTAAACTTGGGAGGCTAGCGGGAGGAAAGCAGGCAGATACGCAGTATTTT
TRBD1,15,TRBJ2-1,.,TRBV9,CASSVDGTVYNEQFF,TGTGCCAGCAGCGTAGATGGGACAGTCTACAATGAGCAGTTCTTC
TRBD1,16,TRBJ2-1,many,TRBV24-1,CATSGAGTGVVWEQFF,TGTGCCACCAGTGGTGCCGGGACAGGGGTCGTCTGGGAGCAGTTCTTC
.,16,TRBJ2-5,many,TRBV7-2,CASSLDNLGGRETQYF,TGTGCCAGCAGCTTAGATAATCTGGGGGGCCGGGAGACCCAGTACTTC
TRBD1,15,TRBJ1-6,many,TRBV20-1,CSARTGDSYNSPLHF,TGCAGTGCTAGGACAGGGGACTCCTATAATTCACCCCTCCACTTT
TRBD1,16,TRBJ2-1,few,TRBV10-3,CAIRGGQGRPQNEQFF,TGTGCCATCAGGGGGGGACAGGGACGGCCGCAAAATGAGCAGTTCTTC
TRBD1,13,TRBJ1-2,many,TRBV6-5,CASSYSDRGGYTF,TGTGCCAGCAGTTACTCGGACAGGGGAGGCTACACCTTC
TRBD1,15,TRBJ1-2,few,TRBV28,CASTLGDRANYGHTF,TGTGCCAGCACCTTAGGGGACAGAGCTAACTATGGCCACACCTTC
TRBD2,17,TRBJ2-5,.,TRBV12-3/TRBV12-4,CASSLKGLGGREETQYF,TGTGCCAGCAGTTTAAAGGGCCTAGGCGGGAGGGAAGAGACCCAGTACTTC
TRBD1,14,TRBJ1-5,few,TRBV2,CASSTGVSNQPQHF,TGTGCCAGCAGCACAGGGGTTAGCAATCAGCCCCAGCATTTT
.,12,TRBJ2-1,many,TRBV11-2,CATSQRLGEQFF,TGTGCTACTAGCCAAAGATTAGGTGAGCAGTTCTTC
.,15,TRBJ1-5,many,TRBV7-2,CASSLAGQLNQPQHF,TGTGCCAGCAGCTTAGCAGGGCAGCTAAATCAGCCCCAGCATTTT
.,13,TRBJ1-6,many,TRBV7-9,CASSWDINSPLHF,TGTGCCAGCAGCTGGGATATTAATTCACCCCTCCACTTT
.,14,TRBJ2-3,.,TRBV7-9,CASSVRGFADTQYF,TGTGCCAGCAGCGTAAGGGGGTTTGCAGATACGCAGTATTTT
TRBD2,17,TRBJ2-2,.,TRBV11-2,CASSRRAGGYGTGELFF,TGTGCCAGCAGTCGACGAGCGGGAGGGTATGGGACCGGGGAGCTGTTTTTT
TRBD1,15,TRBJ1-4,many,TRBV11-2,CASSTTGGLDEKLFF,TGTGCCAGCAGCACTACAGGGGGCCTGGATGAAAAACTGTTTTTT
.,14,TRBJ1-2,.,TRBV7-2,CASSSAGELSGYTF,TGTGCCAGCAGCTCAGCTGGAGAGCTCAGCGGCTACACCTTC
.,16,TRBJ1-1,.,TRBV6-5,CASSTFKPRRNTEAFF,TGTGCCAGCAGCACCTTTAAACCCCGACGGAACACTGAAGCTTTCTTT
.,12,TRBJ2-1,.,TRBV20-1,CSARPQGHEQFF,TGCAGTGCTAGGCCGCAGGGACATGAGCAGTTCTTC
.,13,TRBJ1-2,few,TRBV9,CASSVGGAYGYTF,TGTGCCAGCAGCGTAGGGGGGGCCTATGGCTACACCTTC